The clone carrying this TCR beta chain was counted only a few times. Authors' analysis steps: The authors estimated nucleated cell counts from reference gene primer amplification. Only in-frame clones appear in the TCRdb table, and some are missing; sequencing was by immunoSEQ multiplex PCR. V, J and clone size reflect that table, while D and trimming were determined from the DNA. The profile covers about 340,000 clones, with around four fifths appearing a single time and approximately 3% taken by the ten largest. The data belong to a study of blood T cell repertoires in COVID-19. Trimming pared 4 bases from V and 2 bases from J, leaving 6 bases between. The germline CDR1 and CDR2 sequences are MGHDK and SYGVNS. This CDR3 region has 13 residues.

The specimen was peripheral blood. This TCR came from a man aged 25-45 years with active or convalescent COVID-19. This chain connects TRBV25-1 to TRBJ2-1; TRBD2 is a possible D gene (5 bases). The chain's CDR3 is CASSVGTYNEQFF. CDR3 nucleotides: TGTGCCAGCAGTGTCGGGACCTACAATGAGCAGTTCTTC. Full variable domain (missing parts from reference TRBV25-1 and TRBJ2-1): EADIYQTPRYLVIGTGKKITLECSQTMGHDKMYWYQQDPGMELHLIHYSYGVNSTEKGDLSSESTVSRIRTEHFPLTLESARPSHTSQYLCASSVGTYNEQFFGPGTRLTVL.